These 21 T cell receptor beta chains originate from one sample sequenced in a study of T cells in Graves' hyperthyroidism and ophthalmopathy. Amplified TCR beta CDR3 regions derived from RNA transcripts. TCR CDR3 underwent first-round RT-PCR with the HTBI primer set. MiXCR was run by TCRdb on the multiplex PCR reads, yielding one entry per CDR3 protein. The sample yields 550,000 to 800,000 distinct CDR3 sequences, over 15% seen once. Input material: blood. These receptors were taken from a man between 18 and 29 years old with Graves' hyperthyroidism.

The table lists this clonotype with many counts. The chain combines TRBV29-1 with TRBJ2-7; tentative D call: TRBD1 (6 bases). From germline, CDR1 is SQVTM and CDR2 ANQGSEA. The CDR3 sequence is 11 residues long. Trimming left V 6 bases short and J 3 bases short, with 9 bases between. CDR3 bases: TGCAGCGTACTACAGGGCTACGAGCAGTACTTC. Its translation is CSVLQGYEQYF.

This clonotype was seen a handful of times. The CDR3 DNA sequence: TGCAGTGCTAGAGATCGACCGATTACCTACAATGAGCAGTTCTTC. Protein sequence: CSARDRPITYNEQFF. The rearrangement uses TRBV20-1 and TRBJ2-1; D is unresolved. In germline, CDR1 is DFQATT, CDR2 SNEGSKA (reference sequence). Trimming stripped 0 bases from V and 2 bases from J, with 11 bases between. CDR3 size: 15 residues.

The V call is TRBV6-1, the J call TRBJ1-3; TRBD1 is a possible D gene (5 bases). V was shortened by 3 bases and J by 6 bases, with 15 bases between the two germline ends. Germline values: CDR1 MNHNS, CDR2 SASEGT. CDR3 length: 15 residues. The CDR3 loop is CASSDRGWGENTIYF. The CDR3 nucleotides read TGTGCCAGCAGTGACCGGGGATGGGGCGAAAACACCATATATTTT.

CDR3 sequence (DNA): TGTGCCAGCAGCGTCCGGCAGGGGGCCGGGGAGCTGTTTTTT. It translates to CASSVRQGAGELFF. The rearrangement links TRBV4-2 to TRBJ2-2; 7 bases are a match to TRBD1. This CDR3 is 14 amino acids long. Trimming took 5 bases from V and 6 from J; bases not matched to a gene: 6. Per the germline V gene, CDR1 is LGHNA and CDR2 is YNFKEQ.

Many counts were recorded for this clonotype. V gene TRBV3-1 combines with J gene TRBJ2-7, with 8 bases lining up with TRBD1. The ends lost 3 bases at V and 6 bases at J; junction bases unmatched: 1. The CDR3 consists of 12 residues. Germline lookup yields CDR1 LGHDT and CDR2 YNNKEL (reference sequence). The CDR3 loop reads CASSHTGGEQYF. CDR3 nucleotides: TGTGCCAGCAGCCACACAGGGGGCGAGCAGTACTTC.

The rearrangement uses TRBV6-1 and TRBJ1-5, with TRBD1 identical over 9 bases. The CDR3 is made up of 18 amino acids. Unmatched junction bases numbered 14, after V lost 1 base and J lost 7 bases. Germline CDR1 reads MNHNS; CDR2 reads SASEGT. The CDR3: CASSEVGGWTGTGQPQHF. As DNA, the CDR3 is TGTGCCAGCAGTGAAGTAGGAGGGTGGACGGGGACAGGGCAGCCCCAGCATTTT.

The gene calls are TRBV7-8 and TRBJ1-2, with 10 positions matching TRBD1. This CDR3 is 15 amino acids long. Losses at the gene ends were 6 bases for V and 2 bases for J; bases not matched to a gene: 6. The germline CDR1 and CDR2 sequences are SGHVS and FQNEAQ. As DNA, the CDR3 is TGTGCCAGCAGTCGGGACAGGGGCGAAAACTATGGCTACACCTTC. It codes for CASSRDRGENYGYTF.

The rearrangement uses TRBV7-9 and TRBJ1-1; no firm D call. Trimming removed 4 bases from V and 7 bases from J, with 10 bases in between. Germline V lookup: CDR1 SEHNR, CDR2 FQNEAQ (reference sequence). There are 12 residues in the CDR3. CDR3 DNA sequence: TGTGCCAGCAGCTCCTCGGAGTATGAAGCTTTCTTT. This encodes CASSSSEYEAFF.

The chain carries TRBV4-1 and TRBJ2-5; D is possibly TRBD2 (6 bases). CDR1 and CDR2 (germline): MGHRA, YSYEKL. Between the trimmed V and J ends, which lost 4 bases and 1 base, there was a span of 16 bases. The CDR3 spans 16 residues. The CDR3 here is CASSPLGRTIQETQYF. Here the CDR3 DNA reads TGCGCCAGCAGCCCCCTGGGGAGGACAATCCAAGAGACCCAGTACTTC.

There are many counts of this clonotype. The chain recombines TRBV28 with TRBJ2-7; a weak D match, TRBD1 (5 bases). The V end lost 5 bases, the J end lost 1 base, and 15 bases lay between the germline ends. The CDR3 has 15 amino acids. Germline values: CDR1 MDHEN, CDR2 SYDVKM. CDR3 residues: CASSPDRGNSYEQYF. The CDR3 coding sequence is TGTGCCAGCAGTCCTGACAGAGGAAATTCCTACGAGCAGTACTTC.

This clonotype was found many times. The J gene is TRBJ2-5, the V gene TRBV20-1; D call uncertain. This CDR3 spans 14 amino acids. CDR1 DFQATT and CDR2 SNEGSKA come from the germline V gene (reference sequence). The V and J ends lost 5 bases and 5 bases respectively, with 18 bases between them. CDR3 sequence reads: CSAGLTQKEETQYF. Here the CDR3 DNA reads TGCAGTGCTGGGCTGACTCAGAAGGAGGAGACCCAGTACTTC.

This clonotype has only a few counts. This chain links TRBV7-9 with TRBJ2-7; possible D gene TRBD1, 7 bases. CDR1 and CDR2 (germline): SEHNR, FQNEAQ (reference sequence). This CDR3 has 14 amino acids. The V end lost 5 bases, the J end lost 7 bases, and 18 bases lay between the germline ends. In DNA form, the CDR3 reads TGTGCCAGCAGCGACAGGGTTTGGGACTGGGAGCAGTACTTC. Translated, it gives CASSDRVWDWEQYF.

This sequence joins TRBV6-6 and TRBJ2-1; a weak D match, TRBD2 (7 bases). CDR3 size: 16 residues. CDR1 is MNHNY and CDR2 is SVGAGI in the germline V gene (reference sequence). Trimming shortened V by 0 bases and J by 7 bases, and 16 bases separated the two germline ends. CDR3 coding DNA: TGTGCCAGCAGTTACTCAGGGGGAGGGCCGGGGAATGAGCAGTTCTTC. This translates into CASSYSGGGPGNEQFF.

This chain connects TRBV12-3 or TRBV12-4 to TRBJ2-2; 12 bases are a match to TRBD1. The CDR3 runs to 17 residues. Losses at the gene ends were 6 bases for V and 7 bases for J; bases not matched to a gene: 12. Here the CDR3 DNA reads TGTGCCAGCAGCGGGGAGCCGGGACAGGGGGCAGGCGGGGAGCTGTTTTTT. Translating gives CASSGEPGQGAGGELFF.

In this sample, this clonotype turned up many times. The CDR3 protein is CASSLAGEVGETQYF. CDR3 coding DNA: TGTGCCAGCAGCTTAGCGGGAGAGGTGGGGGAGACCCAGTACTTC. The chain has TRBV7-2 and TRBJ2-5, with D possibly being TRBD2 (5 bases). This CDR3 is 15 amino acids long. Trimming left V 0 bases short and J 5 bases short, with 13 bases between. The germline CDR1 and CDR2 sequences are SGHTA and FQGNSA. Full variable domain (missing parts from reference TRBV7-2 and TRBJ2-5): GAGVSQSPSNKVTEKGKDVELRCDPISGHTALYWYRQSLGQGLEFLIYFQGNSAPDKSGLPSDRFSAERTGGSVSTLTIQRTQQEDSAVYLCASSLAGEVGETQYFGPGTRLLVL.

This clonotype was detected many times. CDR3 amino acids: CASSGQGGYEQFF. The CDR3 bases are TGTGCCAGCAGCGGACAGGGCGGGTATGAGCAGTTCTTC. The rearrangement joins TRBV12-3 or TRBV12-4 to TRBJ2-1; TRBD1 matches at 8 bases. Trimming at V came to 6 bases and at J to 8 bases, leaving 6 bases not matched to a gene. There are 13 residues in the CDR3.

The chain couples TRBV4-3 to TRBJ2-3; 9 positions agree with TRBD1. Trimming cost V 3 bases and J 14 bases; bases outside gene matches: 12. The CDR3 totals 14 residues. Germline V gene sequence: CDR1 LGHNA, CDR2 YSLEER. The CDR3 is CASSQGQGASVLYF. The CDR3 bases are TGCGCCAGCAGCCAGGGACAGGGTGCCTCGGTACTGTATTTT.

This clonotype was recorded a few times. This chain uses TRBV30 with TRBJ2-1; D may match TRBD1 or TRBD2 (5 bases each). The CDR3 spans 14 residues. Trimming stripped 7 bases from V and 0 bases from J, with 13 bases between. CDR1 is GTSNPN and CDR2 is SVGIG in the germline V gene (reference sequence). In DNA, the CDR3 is TGTGCCTCCGCTGGGGGTTTCTCCTACAATGAGCAGTTCTTC. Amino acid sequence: CASAGGFSYNEQFF.

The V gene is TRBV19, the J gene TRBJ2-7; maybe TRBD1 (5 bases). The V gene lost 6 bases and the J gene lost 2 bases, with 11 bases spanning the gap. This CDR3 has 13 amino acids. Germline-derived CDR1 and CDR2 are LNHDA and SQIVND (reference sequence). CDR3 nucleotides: TGTGCCAGTAGCGCAGGGAAAACCTACGAGCAGTACTTC. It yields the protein CASSAGKTYEQYF.

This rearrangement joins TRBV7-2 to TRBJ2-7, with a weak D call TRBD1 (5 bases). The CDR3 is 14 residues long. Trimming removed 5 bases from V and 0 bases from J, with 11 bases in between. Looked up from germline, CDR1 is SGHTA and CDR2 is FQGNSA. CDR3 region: CASSRPDTSYEQYF. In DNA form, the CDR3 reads TGTGCCAGCAGCCGTCCGGACACCTCCTACGAGCAGTACTTC.

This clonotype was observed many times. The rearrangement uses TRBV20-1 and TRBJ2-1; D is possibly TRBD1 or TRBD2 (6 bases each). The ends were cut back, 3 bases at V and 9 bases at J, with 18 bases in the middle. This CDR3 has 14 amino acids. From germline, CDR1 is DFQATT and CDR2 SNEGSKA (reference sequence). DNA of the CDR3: TGCAGTGCTAGTCCGGGGTGGGGGGCAGGTGAGCAGTTCTTC. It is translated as CSASPGWGAGEQFF.